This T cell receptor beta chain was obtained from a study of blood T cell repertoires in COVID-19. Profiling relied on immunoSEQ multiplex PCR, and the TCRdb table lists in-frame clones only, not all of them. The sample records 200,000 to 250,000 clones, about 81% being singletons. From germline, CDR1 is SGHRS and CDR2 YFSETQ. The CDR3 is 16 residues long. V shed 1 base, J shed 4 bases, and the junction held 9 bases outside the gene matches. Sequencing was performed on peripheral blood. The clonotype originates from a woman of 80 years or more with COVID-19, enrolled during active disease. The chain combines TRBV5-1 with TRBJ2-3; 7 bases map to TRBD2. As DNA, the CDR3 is TGCGCCAGCAGCTTGTTAGGCGGGGGTTCTGCAGATACGCAGTATTTT. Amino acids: CASSLLGGGSADTQYF.